Sequencing of this T cell receptor (beta chain) was carried out in a study of T cell responses to AZD1222 COVID-19 vaccine. Sequencing used immunoSEQ multiplex PCR; TCRdb keeps in-frame clones, though not all of them. The sample holds around 120,000 clones, roughly 90% seen once. A few counts support this clone. The V segment lost 3 bases and the J segment 3 bases; nucleotides outside the gene matches: 7. Germline values: CDR1 GTSNPN, CDR2 SVGIG (reference sequence). This CDR3 is 16 amino acids long. The J gene is TRBJ2-6, the V gene TRBV30; TRBD1 aligns across 8 bases. The specimen was peripheral blood, collected 28 days after the second AZD1222 dose. The receptor comes from an adult who received the AZD1222 COVID-19 vaccine. CDR3 nucleotide sequence: TGTGCCTGGAGGAGGACAGGGATCCTTGGGGCCAACGTCCTGACTTTC. It is translated as CAWRRTGILGANVLTF. The whole variable domain, filled in from reference TRBV30 and TRBJ2-6, reads SQTIHQWPATLVQPVGSPLSLECTVEGTSNPNLYWYRQAAGRGLQLLFYSVGIGQISSEVPQNLSASRPQDRQFILSSKKLLLSDSGFYLCAWRRTGILGANVLTFGAGSRLTVL.